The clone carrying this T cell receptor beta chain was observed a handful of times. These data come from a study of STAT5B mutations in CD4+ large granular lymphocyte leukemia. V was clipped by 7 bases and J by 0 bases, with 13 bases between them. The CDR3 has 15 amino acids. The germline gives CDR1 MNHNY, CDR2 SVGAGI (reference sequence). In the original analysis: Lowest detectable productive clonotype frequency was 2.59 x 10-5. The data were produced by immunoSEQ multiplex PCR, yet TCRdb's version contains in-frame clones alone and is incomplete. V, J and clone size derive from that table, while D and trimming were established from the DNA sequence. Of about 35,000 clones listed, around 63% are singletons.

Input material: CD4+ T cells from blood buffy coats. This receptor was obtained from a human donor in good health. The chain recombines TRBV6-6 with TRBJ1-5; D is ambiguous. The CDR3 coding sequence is TGTGCCAGCACTATAAACAGTCTTAGCAATCAGCCCCAGCATTTT. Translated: CASTINSLSNQPQHF.